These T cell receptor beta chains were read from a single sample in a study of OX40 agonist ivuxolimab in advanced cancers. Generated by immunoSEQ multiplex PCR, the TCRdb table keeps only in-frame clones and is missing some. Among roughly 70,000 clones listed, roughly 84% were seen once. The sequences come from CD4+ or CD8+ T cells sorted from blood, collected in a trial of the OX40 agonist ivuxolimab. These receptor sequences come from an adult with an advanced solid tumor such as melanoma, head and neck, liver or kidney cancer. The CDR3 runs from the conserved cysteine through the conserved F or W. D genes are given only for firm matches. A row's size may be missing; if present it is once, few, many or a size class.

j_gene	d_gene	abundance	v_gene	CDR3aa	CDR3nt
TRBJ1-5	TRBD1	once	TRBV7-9	CASSLGTGGNQPQHF	TGTGCCAGCAGCTTAGGGACAGGGGGGAATCAGCCCCAGCATTTT
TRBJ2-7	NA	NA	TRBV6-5	CASTQDGPYEQYF	TGTGCCAGCACCCAGGACGGACCCTACGAGCAGTACTTC
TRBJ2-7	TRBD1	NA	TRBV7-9	CASSSTGSYEQYF	TGTGCCAGCAGCTCGACAGGGTCGTACGAGCAGTACTTC
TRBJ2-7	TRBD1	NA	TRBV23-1	CASSQSGTGSYEQYF	TGCGCCAGCAGTCAATCCGGGACAGGGTCCTACGAGCAGTACTTC
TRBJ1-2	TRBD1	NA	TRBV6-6	CASSPKQGWGYTF	TGTGCCAGCAGCCCTAAACAGGGGTGGGGCTACACCTTC
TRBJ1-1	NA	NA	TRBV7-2	CASSLVGQSTEAFF	TGTGCCAGCAGCTTAGTAGGGCAGAGCACTGAAGCTTTCTTT
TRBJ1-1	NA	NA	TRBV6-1	CASSGHLTGNPEAFF	TGTGCCAGCAGTGGACATTTAACAGGGAACCCCGAGGCTTTCTTT
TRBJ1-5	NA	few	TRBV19	CASSPGLNQPQHF	TGTGCCAGTAGTCCGGGTCTGAATCAGCCCCAGCATTTT
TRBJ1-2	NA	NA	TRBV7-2	CASSLGGTYGYTF	TGTGCCAGCAGCTTAGGAGGAACCTATGGCTACACCTTC
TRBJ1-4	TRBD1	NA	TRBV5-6	CASSLYSGTGISEKLFF	TGTGCCAGCAGCTTATACTCCGGGACAGGGATTTCTGAAAAACTGTTTTTT
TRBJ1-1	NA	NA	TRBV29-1	CSVVVPSTEAFF	TGCAGCGTTGTGGTTCCCTCCACTGAAGCTTTCTTT